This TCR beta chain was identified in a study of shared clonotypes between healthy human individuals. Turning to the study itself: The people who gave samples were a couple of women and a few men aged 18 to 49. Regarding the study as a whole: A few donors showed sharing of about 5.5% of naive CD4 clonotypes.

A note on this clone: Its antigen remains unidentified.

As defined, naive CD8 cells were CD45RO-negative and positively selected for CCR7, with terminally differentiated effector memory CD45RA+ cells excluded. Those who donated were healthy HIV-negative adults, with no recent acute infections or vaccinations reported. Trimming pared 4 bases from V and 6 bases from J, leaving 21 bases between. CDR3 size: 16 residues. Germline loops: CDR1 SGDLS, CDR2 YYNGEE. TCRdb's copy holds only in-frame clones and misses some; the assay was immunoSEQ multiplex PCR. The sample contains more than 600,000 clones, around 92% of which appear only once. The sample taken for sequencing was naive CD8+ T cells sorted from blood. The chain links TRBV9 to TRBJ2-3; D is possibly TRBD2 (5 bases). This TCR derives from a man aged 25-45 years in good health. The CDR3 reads CASSPRAGGGGDTQYF. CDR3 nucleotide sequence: TGTGCCAGCAGCCCACGGGCGGGCGGAGGCGGGGATACGCAGTATTTT.